The 28 T cell receptor beta chains reported below all come from one sample, sequenced in a study of PD-1 blockade in classical Hodgkin lymphoma. The method was immunoSEQ multiplex PCR; TCRdb's version includes in-frame clones alone and lacks a portion of them. The sample records approximately 25,000 clones, approximately 80% being singletons. In every patient, relapse followed autologous stem cell transplantation, while exposure to brentuximab vedotin differed. Thawed PBMCs were the source of CD4+ T cells, purified by magnetic negative selection. The sequenced sample was CD4+ T cells from blood, obtained at baseline. The receptors come from a human donor with classical Hodgkin lymphoma.

This clone was observed a few times. The CDR3 loop reads CASSRSYNYGYTF. CDR3 nucleotides: TGTGCCAGCAGTCGAAGCTATAACTATGGCTACACCTTC. The V call is TRBV6-5, the J call TRBJ1-2; the D is unclear. Trimming pared 5 bases from V and 1 base from J, leaving 8 bases between. CDR1 and CDR2 from the germline V gene are MNHEY and SVGAGI. The CDR3 runs 13 residues.

This clone was counted only a few times. This rearrangement joins TRBV9 to TRBJ1-2; D may be TRBD1 (5 bases). With 1 base removed from V and 8 bases from J, the gap between germline ends came to 18 bases. Germline V gene lookup returns CDR1 SGDLS and CDR2 YYNGEE. This CDR3 region has 15 residues. CDR3 region: CASSVTTIRGVGYTF. CDR3 DNA: TGTGCCAGCAGCGTAACCACAATTAGGGGCGTAGGCTACACCTTC.

The rearrangement links TRBV29-1 to TRBJ1-2, with 7 positions matching TRBD1. This CDR3 has 14 residues. CDR1 is SQVTM and CDR2 is ANQGSEA in the germline V gene. V shed 4 bases, J shed 6 bases, and the junction held 11 bases outside the gene matches. The CDR3 reads CSVGVNRQGDGYTF. The CDR3 DNA reads as TGCAGCGTTGGGGTAAATCGGCAGGGGGATGGCTACACCTTC.

V and J are TRBV15 and TRBJ2-7; 7 bases align to TRBD1. This CDR3 spans 13 amino acids. Unmatched junction bases numbered 7, after V lost 7 bases and J lost 4 bases. The germline CDR1 and CDR2 sequences are LNHNV and YYDKDF (reference sequence). The CDR3 region is CATTGTELYEQYF. CDR3 in DNA: TGTGCCACCACCGGGACAGAACTTTACGAGCAGTACTTC. Complete variable domain (other parts from reference TRBV15 and TRBJ2-7): DAMVIQNPRYQVTQFGKPVTLSCSQTLNHNVMYWYQQKSSQAPKLLFHYYDKDFNNEADTPDNFQSRRPNTSFCFLDIRSPGLGDTAMYLCATTGTELYEQYFGPGTRLTVT.

This rearrangement joins TRBV13 to TRBJ2-5; D unresolved. Trimming left V 2 bases short and J 5 bases short, with 18 bases between. The germline V gene has CDR1 PRHDT and CDR2 FYEKMQ (reference sequence). The CDR3 sequence is 16 residues long. As DNA, the CDR3 is TGTGCCAGCAGCTTATGGACGCCCTCGGGTGGGGAGACCCAGTACTTC. As protein: CASSLWTPSGGETQYF.

The chain couples TRBV25-1 to TRBJ1-4; perhaps TRBD1 as D (5 bases). V dropped 6 bases and J dropped 11 bases, with 13 bases sitting between them. The CDR3 length is 12 residues. The germline V gene encodes CDR1 MGHDK and CDR2 SYGVNS. The CDR3 sequence: CASRLGGDKLFF. The DNA for the CDR3 is TGTGCCAGCAGACTGGGGGGGGACAAACTGTTTTTT.

The chain combines TRBV29-1 with TRBJ1-2, with a tentative D call TRBD1 (5 bases). The CDR3 runs 14 residues. Germline CDR1 reads SQVTM; CDR2 reads ANQGSEA. V was shortened by 6 bases and J by 0 bases, with 14 bases between the two germline ends. CDR3 protein: CSVRRVGANYGYTF. CDR3 in DNA: TGCAGCGTGCGCAGGGTCGGAGCTAACTATGGCTACACCTTC.

The genes are TRBV7-9 and TRBJ2-2, with TRBD1 identical over 9 bases. The CDR3 sequence is 12 residues long. Trimming removed 6 bases from V and 15 bases from J; junction bases left unmatched: 8. CDR1 and CDR2 (germline): SEHNR, FQNEAQ (reference sequence). CDR3 sequence (DNA): TGTGCCAGCAGGACCCCGGGACAGGGCTTGTTTTTT. Translating it yields CASRTPGQGLFF. Supplemented by reference TRBV7-9 and TRBJ2-2, the full variable domain reads DTGVSQNPRHKITKRGQNVTFRCDPISEHNRLYWYRQTLGQGPEFLTYFQNEAQLEKSRLLSDRFSAERPKGSFSTLEIQRTEQGDSAMYLCASRTPGQGLFFGEGSRLTVL.

V usage is TRBV13 and J usage is TRBJ2-3; TRBD1 matches at 10 bases. V lost 5 bases and J lost 5; bases outside the gene matches: 10. The CDR3 is 16 amino acids. In germline, CDR1 is PRHDT, CDR2 FYEKMQ (reference sequence). CDR3: CASSQMDRGKEDTQYF. The CDR3 bases are TGTGCCAGCAGCCAGATGGACAGGGGGAAGGAAGATACGCAGTATTTT.

This clone was counted only a few times. The DNA of the CDR3 is TGTGCCAGTAGTAATCGACGGGTAATGGCAGAACGCGGCTACACCTTC. It translates to CASSNRRVMAERGYTF. The chain carries TRBV19 and TRBJ1-2; D unclear. CDR3 length equals 16 residues. Per the germline V gene, CDR1 is LNHDA and CDR2 is SQIVND (reference sequence). Trimming shortened V by 4 bases and J by 8 bases, and 23 bases separated the two germline ends.

The V call is TRBV5-8, the J call TRBJ1-6, with TRBD1 identical over 7 bases. V lost 0 bases to trimming and J lost 7 bases; unmatched junction nucleotides: 4. Germline values: CDR1 SGHTS, CDR2 YDEGEE. CDR3 length: 15 residues. The CDR3 nucleotides are TGTGCCAGCAGCTTGGAGGGACAGCTAAATTCACCCCTCCACTTT. It yields the protein CASSLEGQLNSPLHF.

This clone was detected only once. The CDR3 nucleotides are TGTGCCAGCAGTCCTGACCTAACTAATGAAAAACTGTTTTTT. It yields the protein CASSPDLTNEKLFF. The chain carries TRBV28 and TRBJ1-4; D is unclear. Germline V gives CDR1 MDHEN, CDR2 SYDVKM. The CDR3 has 14 residues. Trimming cost V 5 bases and J 1 base, with 8 bases left between them.

The V gene is TRBV28, the J gene TRBJ2-5; D is possibly TRBD1 (6 bases). The CDR3 sequence is 12 residues long. Looked up from germline, CDR1 is MDHEN and CDR2 is SYDVKM. Trimming removed 4 bases at V and 13 bases at J, with 16 bases between. CDR3 protein: CASSYRDNFRYF. The CDR3 DNA reads as TGTGCCAGCAGTTACAGGGATAACTTTAGGTACTTC.

This sequence joins TRBV29-1 and TRBJ1-2; a possible D gene is TRBD1 (6 bases). Between the trimmed V and J ends, which lost 0 bases and 7 bases, there was a span of 12 bases. This CDR3 contains 13 residues. Germline values: CDR1 SQVTM, CDR2 ANQGSEA. Here the CDR3 reads CSVEEWRRGGYTF. CDR3 bases: TGCAGCGTTGAAGAGTGGCGCAGGGGTGGCTACACCTTC.

V and J are TRBV7-2 and TRBJ2-7; D tentatively fits TRBD1 or TRBD2 (5 bases each). Trimming took 1 base from V and 12 from J, leaving 16 bases between them. The CDR3 runs to 13 residues. Germline loops: CDR1 SGHTA, CDR2 FQGNSA. The CDR3 DNA sequence: TGTGCCAGCAGCTTAGGACACCGGGACCCCCGGTACTTC. Amino acid sequence: CASSLGHRDPRYF.

The chain has TRBV30 and TRBJ1-2; D not certain. The CDR3 sequence is 12 residues long. Germline values: CDR1 GTSNPN, CDR2 SVGIG (reference sequence). The germline V and J ends were trimmed by 4 bases and 2 bases, with 8 bases remaining between them. The CDR3 nucleotides are TGTGCCTGGACTGTAGGGAACTATGGCTACACCTTC. This translates into CAWTVGNYGYTF.

The chain uses TRBV7-2 and TRBJ1-1; 9 bases align to TRBD1. Trimming at V came to 5 bases and at J to 4 bases, leaving 5 bases not matched to a gene. The CDR3 consists of 14 residues. Germline-derived CDR1 and CDR2 are SGHTA and FQGNSA. CDR3 bases: TGTGCCAGCAGCGGACAGGGGCCGGGCACTGAAGCTTTCTTT. Its protein product is CASSGQGPGTEAFF.

V usage is TRBV5-1 and J usage is TRBJ1-4; 8 nucleotides match TRBD1. CDR3 length equals 14 residues. Germline lookup yields CDR1 SGHRS and CDR2 YFSETQ. Unmatched junction bases numbered 5, after V lost 4 bases and J lost 6 bases. CDR3 in DNA: TGCGCCAGCAGCCGACAGGGGCATGATGAAAAACTGTTTTTT. This translates into CASSRQGHDEKLFF.

The chain employs TRBV7-2 and TRBJ1-2; 7 bases are shared with TRBD1. Germline V gene data show CDR1 as SGHTA and CDR2 as FQGNSA. The CDR3 contains 14 residues. Unmatched junction bases numbered 6, after V lost 6 bases and J lost 2 bases. This CDR3 reads CASRPTGVNYGYTF. Written as DNA, the CDR3 is TGTGCCAGCAGACCTACAGGGGTCAACTATGGCTACACCTTC.

The chain is built from TRBV30 and TRBJ2-5; D not resolved. This CDR3 spans 13 amino acids. V was trimmed by 0 bases and J by 2 bases, leaving 7 bases between them. Germline CDR1 and CDR2: GTSNPN and SVGIG (reference sequence). The CDR3: CAWSVMAQETQYF. The CDR3 nucleotides are TGTGCCTGGAGTGTTATGGCTCAAGAGACCCAGTACTTC. Combining the CDR3 with reference TRBV30 and TRBJ2-5 gives the whole variable domain SQTIHQWPATLVQPVGSPLSLECTVEGTSNPNLYWYRQAAGRGLQLLFYSVGIGQISSEVPQNLSASRPQDRQFILSSKKLLLSDSGFYLCAWSVMAQETQYFGPGTRLLVL.

CDR3 nucleotide sequence: TGTGCCAGCAGGCAAAGGTTGCTGGACAGTAACCAAGAGACCCAGTACTTC. Amino acids: CASRQRLLDSNQETQYF. This chain connects TRBV7-2 to TRBJ2-5, with D maybe TRBD1 (6 bases). Germline lookup yields CDR1 SGHTA and CDR2 FQGNSA. This CDR3 is built from 17 residues. V lost 6 bases and J lost 0, with 20 bases in between.

This chain connects TRBV10-2 to TRBJ2-3; TRBD1 or TRBD2 may be the D gene (5 bases each). From germline, CDR1 is WSHSY and CDR2 SAAADI. This CDR3 region has 16 residues. The ends were cut back, 6 bases at V and 0 bases at J, with 16 bases in the middle. The CDR3 coding sequence is TGCGCCAGCAGGGACTGGGACCAAACTAGCACAGATACGCAGTATTTT. Protein sequence: CASRDWDQTSTDTQYF.

The chain has TRBV6-5 and TRBJ2-3, with 7 bases fitting TRBD1. CDR1 MNHEY and CDR2 SVGAGI come from the germline V gene. The CDR3 length is 15 residues. J gave up 5 bases and V 6 bases, and 11 bases lay outside the gene matches. CDR3 region: CASSTLRDRKDTQYF. The CDR3 region has the DNA TGTGCCAGCAGCACCCTCCGGGACAGAAAAGATACGCAGTATTTT.

This chain uses TRBV11-2 with TRBJ1-4; D is unclear. The V gene lost 5 bases and the J gene lost 7 bases, with 5 bases spanning the gap. Germline V gives CDR1 SGHAT, CDR2 FQNNGV. This CDR3 has 11 amino acids. The CDR3 sequence is CASSRGEKLFF. For the CDR3, the DNA is TGTGCCAGCAGCCGGGGTGAAAAACTGTTTTTT.

CDR3 region: CASTNTDTQYF. The CDR3 nucleotides read TGTGCCAGCACCAACACAGATACGCAGTATTTT. The chain employs TRBV6-1 and TRBJ2-3; no clear D gene. Germline V gene lookup returns CDR1 MNHNS and CDR2 SASEGT. Trimming cost V 7 bases and J 2 bases, with 4 bases left between them. This CDR3 is 11 amino acids long.

The rearrangement uses TRBV30 and TRBJ1-3; D call uncertain. The CDR3 has 12 residues. Germline CDR1 is GTSNPN and CDR2 is SVGIG (reference sequence). Trimming removed 0 bases from V and 9 bases from J, with 9 bases in between. The CDR3 DNA is TGTGCCTGGAGTGTACGTGGAGGCACCATATATTTT. This sequence encodes CAWSVRGGTIYF.

The V gene is TRBV7-8, the J gene TRBJ2-7; D unclear. The CDR3 is made up of 14 amino acids. Germline assignment: CDR1 SGHVS and CDR2 FQNEAQ. The germline V and J ends were trimmed by 2 bases and 5 bases, with 13 bases remaining between them. The CDR3 reads CASSLSVFSDEQYF. The CDR3 DNA reads as TGTGCCAGCAGCTTAAGCGTTTTCTCTGACGAGCAGTACTTC.

The chain joins TRBV6-5 to TRBJ2-3; D unclear. Germline CDR1 MNHEY, CDR2 SVGAGI. V gave up 3 bases and J gave up 3 bases, with 10 bases separating them. This CDR3 is built from 14 residues. CDR3 in amino acids: CASSYDGTTDTQYF. CDR3 in DNA: TGTGCCAGCAGTTATGATGGTACGACAGATACGCAGTATTTT.